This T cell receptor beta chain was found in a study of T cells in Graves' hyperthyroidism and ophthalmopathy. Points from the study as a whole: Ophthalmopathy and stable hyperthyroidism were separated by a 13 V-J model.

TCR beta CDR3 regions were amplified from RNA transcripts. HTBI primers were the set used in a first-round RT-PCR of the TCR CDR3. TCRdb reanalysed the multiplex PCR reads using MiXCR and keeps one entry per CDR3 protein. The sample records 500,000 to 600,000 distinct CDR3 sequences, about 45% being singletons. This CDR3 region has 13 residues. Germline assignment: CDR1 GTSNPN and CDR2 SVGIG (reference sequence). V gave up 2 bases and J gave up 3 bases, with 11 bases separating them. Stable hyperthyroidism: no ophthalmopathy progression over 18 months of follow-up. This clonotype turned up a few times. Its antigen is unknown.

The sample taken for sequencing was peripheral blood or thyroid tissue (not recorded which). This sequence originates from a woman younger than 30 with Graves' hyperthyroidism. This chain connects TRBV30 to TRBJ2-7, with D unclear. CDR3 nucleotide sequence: TGTGCCTGGAGTCCCGGTCAGCTCTACGAGCAGTACTTC. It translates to CAWSPGQLYEQYF.